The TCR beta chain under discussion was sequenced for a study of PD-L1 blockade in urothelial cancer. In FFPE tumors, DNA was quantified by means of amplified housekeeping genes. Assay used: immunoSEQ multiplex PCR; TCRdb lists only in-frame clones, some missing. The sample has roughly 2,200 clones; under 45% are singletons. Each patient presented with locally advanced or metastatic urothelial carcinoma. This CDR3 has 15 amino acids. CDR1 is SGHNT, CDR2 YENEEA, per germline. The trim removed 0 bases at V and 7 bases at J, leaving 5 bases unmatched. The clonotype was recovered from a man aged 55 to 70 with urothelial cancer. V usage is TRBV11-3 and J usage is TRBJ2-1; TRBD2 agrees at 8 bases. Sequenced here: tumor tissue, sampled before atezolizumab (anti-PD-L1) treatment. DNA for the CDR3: TGTGCCAGCAGCTTAGACAGCGGGAGTGGGAATGAGCAGTTCTTC. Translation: CASSLDSGSGNEQFF.